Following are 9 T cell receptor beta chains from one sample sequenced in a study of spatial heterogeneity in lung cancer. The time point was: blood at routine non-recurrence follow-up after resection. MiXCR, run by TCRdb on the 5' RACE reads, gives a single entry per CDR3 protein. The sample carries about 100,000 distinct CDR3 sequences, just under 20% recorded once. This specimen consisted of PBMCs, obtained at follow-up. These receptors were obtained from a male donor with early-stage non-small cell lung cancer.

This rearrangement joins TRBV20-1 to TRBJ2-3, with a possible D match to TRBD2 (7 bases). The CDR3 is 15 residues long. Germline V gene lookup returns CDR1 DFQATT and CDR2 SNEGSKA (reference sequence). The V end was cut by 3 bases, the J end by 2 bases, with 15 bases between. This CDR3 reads CSARGAAGATDTQYF. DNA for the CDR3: TGCAGTGCTAGGGGGGCGGCGGGGGCCACAGATACGCAGTATTTT.

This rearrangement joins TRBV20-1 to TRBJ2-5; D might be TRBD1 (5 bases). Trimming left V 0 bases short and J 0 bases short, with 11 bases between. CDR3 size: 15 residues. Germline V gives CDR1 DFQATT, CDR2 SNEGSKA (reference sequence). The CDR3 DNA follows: TGCAGTGCTAGAGATTCGGCAGGGTACCAAGAGACCCAGTACTTC. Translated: CSARDSAGYQETQYF.

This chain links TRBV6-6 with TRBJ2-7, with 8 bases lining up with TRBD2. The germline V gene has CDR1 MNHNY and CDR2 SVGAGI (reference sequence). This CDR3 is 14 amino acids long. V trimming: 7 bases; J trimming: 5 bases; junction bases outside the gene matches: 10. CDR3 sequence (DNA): TGTGCCAGCACCGAGACTAGCGTGTCCCACGAGCAGTACTTC. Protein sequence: CASTETSVSHEQYF.

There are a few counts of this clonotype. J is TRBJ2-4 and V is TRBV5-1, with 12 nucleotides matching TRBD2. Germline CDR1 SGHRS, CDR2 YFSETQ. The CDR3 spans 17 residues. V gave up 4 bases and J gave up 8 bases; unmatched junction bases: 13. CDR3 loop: CASSTAPSGRASDIQYF. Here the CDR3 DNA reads TGCGCCAGCAGCACGGCCCCTAGCGGGAGGGCGTCGGACATTCAGTACTTC.

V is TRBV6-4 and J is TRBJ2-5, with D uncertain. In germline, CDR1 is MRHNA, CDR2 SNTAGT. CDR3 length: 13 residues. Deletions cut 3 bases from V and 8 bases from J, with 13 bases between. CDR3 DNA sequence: TGTGCCAGCAGTGAATCGGAATTTCTCACCCAGTACTTC. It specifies CASSESEFLTQYF.

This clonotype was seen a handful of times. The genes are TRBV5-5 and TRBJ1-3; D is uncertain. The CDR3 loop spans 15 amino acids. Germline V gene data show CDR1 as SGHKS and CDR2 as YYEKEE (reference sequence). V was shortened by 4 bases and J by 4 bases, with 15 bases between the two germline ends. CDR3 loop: CASSPTLSNGNTIYF. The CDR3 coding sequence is TGTGCCAGCAGCCCGACACTTTCAAACGGAAACACCATATATTTT.

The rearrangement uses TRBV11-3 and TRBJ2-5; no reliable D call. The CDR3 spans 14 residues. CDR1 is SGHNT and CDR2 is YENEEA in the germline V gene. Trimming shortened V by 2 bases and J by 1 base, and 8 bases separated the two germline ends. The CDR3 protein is CASSLYGSQETQYF. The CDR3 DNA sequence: TGTGCCAGCAGCTTATACGGATCCCAAGAGACCCAGTACTTC. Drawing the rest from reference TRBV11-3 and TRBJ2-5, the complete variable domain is EAGVVQSPRYKIIEKKQPVAFWCNPISGHNTLYWYLQNLGQGPELLIRYENEEAVDDSQLPKDRFSAERLKGVDSTLKIQPAELGDSAVYLCASSLYGSQETQYFGPGTRLLVL.

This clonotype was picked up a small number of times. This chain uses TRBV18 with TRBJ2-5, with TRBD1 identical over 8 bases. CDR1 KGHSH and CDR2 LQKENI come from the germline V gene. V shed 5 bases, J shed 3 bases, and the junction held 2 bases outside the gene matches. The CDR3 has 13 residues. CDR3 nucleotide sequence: TGTGCCAGCTCATCGACAGGGGAAGAGACCCAGTACTTC. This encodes CASSSTGEETQYF.

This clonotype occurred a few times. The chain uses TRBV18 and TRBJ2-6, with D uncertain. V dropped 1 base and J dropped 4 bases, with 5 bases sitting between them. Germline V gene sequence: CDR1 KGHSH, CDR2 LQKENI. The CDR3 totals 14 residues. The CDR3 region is CASSPLRGANVLTF. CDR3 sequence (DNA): TGTGCCAGCTCACCACTGAGGGGGGCCAACGTCCTGACTTTC.